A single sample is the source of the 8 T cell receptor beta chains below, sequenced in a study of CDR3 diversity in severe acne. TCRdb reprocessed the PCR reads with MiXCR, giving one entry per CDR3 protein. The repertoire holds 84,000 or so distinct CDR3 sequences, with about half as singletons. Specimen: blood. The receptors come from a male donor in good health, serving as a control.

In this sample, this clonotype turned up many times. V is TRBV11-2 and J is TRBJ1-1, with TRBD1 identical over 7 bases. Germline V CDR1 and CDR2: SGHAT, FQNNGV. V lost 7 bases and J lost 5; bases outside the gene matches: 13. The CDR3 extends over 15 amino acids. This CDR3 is CASIITEGAGTEAFF. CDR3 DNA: TGTGCCAGCATCATTACGGAGGGGGCGGGAACTGAAGCTTTCTTT.

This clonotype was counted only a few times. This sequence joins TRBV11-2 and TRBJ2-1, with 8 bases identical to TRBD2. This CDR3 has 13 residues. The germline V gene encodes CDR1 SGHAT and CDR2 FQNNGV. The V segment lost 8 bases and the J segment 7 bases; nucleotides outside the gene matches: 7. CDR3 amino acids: CASALAGRNEQFF. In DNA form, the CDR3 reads TGTGCCAGCGCCTTAGCGGGACGGAATGAGCAGTTCTTC. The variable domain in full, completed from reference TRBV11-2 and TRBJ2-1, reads EAGVAQSPRYKIIEKRQSVAFWCNPISGHATLYWYQQILGQGPKLLIQFQNNGVVDDSQLPKDRFSAERLKGVDSTLKIQPAKLEDSAVYLCASALAGRNEQFFGPGTRLTVL.

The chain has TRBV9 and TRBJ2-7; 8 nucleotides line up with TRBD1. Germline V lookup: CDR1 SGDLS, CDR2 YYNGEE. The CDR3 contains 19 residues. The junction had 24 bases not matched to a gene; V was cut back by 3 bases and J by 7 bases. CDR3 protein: CASSASSIGQGTQTGEQYF. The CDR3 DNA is TGTGCCAGCAGCGCCAGCAGTATCGGACAGGGCACTCAAACGGGGGAGCAGTACTTC. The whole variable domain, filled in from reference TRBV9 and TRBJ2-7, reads DSGVTQTPKHLITATGQRVTLRCSPRSGDLSVYWYQQSLDQGLQFLIQYYNGEERAKGNILERFSAQQFPDLHSELNLSSLELGDSALYFCASSASSIGQGTQTGEQYFGPGTRLTVT.

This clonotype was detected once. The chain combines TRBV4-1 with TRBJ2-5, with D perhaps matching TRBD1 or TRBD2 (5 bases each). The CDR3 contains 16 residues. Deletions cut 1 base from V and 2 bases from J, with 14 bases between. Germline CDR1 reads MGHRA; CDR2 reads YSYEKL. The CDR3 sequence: CASSQGSGDAQETQYF. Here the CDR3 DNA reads TGCGCCAGCAGCCAAGGATCCGGGGACGCTCAAGAGACCCAGTACTTC.

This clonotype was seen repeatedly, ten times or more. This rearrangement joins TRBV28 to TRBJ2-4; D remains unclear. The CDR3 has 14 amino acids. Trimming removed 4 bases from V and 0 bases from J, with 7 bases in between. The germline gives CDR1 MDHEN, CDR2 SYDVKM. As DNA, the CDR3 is TGTGCCAGCAGTTCAGGCCTAGCCAAAAACATTCAGTACTTC. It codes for CASSSGLAKNIQYF.

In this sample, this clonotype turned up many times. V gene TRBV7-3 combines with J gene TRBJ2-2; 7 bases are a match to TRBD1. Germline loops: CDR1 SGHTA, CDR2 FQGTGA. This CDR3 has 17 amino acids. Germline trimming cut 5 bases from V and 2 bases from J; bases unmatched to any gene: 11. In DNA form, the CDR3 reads TGTGCCAGCAGCCCCACAGGGGCCATCGCTAACACCGGGGAGCTGTTTTTT. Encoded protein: CASSPTGAIANTGELFF.

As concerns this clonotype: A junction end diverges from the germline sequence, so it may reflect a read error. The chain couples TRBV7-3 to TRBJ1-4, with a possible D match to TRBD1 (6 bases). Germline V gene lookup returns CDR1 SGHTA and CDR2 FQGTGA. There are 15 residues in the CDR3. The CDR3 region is CASKGGWATNEKLFF. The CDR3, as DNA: TGCGCCAGCAAGGGGGGTTGGGCAACTAATGAAAAACTGTTTTTT.

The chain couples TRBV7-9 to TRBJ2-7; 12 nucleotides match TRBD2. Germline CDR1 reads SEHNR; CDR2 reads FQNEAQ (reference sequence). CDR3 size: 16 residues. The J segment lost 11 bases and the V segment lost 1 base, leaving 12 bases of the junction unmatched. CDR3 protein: CASSLGGTEGLAGKYF. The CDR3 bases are TGTGCCAGCAGCTTAGGAGGGACGGAGGGACTAGCGGGCAAGTACTTC.